This T cell receptor beta chain was identified during a study of Tregs in tolerant kidney transplant recipients. Study findings and constraints: Biological reproducibility was not directly addressed, but technical replication error appeared minimal.

Germline V gene data show CDR1 as LGHNA and CDR2 as YSLEER. Trimming left V 4 bases short and J 0 bases short, with 10 bases between. The CDR3 is 16 amino acids. Here immunoSEQ multiplex PCR was the method, and the copy in TCRdb shows in-frame clones only, minus some. The sample shows about 100,000 clones, around 89% of them seen only once. Comment on this clone: The antigen is not known.

The source of this sequence is a human donor who received a combined kidney and bone marrow transplant. The sample here was CD4+ T cells from blood, taken before the transplant. The chain recombines TRBV4-3 with TRBJ2-6; D not resolved. The CDR3 is CASSPTWSSGANVLTF. The CDR3 DNA follows: TGCGCCAGCAGCCCCACCTGGAGCTCTGGGGCCAACGTCCTGACTTTC.